Listed here are 9 T cell receptor beta chains from one sample, sequenced in a study of blood T cell repertoires in COVID-19. The method was immunoSEQ multiplex PCR; TCRdb's version includes in-frame clones alone and lacks a portion of them. The data hold about 270,000 clones, with roughly 86% observed a single time. Sequencing was carried out using PBMCs or T cells enriched from blood (not recorded which). The receptors stem from a woman aged 55 to 70 who had recovered from COVID-19.

The chain carries TRBV19 and TRBJ1-6; D possibly corresponds to TRBD1 (5 bases). The CDR3 is 15 amino acids. Germline V lookup: CDR1 LNHDA, CDR2 SQIVND (reference sequence). Trimming took off 2 bases at V and 14 bases at J, with 19 bases between the two ends. The CDR3 protein is CASSIRGAGTGALHF. In DNA, the CDR3 is TGTGCCAGTAGTATAAGGGGAGCAGGCACGGGGGCCCTCCACTTT.

This clone appeared a single time. The chain has TRBV7-3 and TRBJ2-1; 7 bases fit TRBD2. Germline-derived CDR1 and CDR2 are SGHTA and FQGTGA. The CDR3 is 16 amino acids. J gave up 5 bases and V 5 bases, and 12 bases lay outside the gene matches. The CDR3 loop reads CASSQPKRGLHNEQFF. The CDR3, as DNA: TGTGCCAGCAGCCAACCCAAGCGGGGCCTCCACAATGAGCAGTTCTTC.

The chain is built from TRBV4-2 and TRBJ2-3; TRBD2 agrees at 9 bases. The ends lost 3 bases at V and 3 bases at J; junction bases unmatched: 7. Germline V lookup: CDR1 LGHNA, CDR2 YNFKEQ. The CDR3 sequence is 16 residues long. CDR3 sequence: CASSHKAGGPTDTQYF. CDR3 coding DNA: TGTGCCAGCAGCCATAAGGCGGGAGGGCCGACAGATACGCAGTATTTT.

This chain joins TRBV5-8 and TRBJ2-2, with a tentative D call TRBD1 (6 bases). This CDR3 is built from 16 residues. Germline V lookup: CDR1 SGHTS, CDR2 YDEGEE. V was cut by 4 bases and J by 0 bases, with 13 bases left in between. DNA for the CDR3: TGTGCCAGCAGCCGTAACAGGGTTGCGAACACCGGGGAGCTGTTTTTT. It yields the protein CASSRNRVANTGELFF.

This chain links TRBV28 with TRBJ1-5, with TRBD1 identical over 10 bases. The ends lost 4 bases at V and 2 bases at J; junction bases unmatched: 8. Per germline, CDR1 MDHEN and CDR2 SYDVKM. CDR3 length: 17 residues. CDR3 region: CASSSPGQGGGNQPQHF. In DNA form, the CDR3 reads TGTGCCAGCAGTTCCCCAGGACAGGGGGGCGGCAATCAGCCCCAGCATTTT.

This chain connects TRBV5-1 to TRBJ2-1, with D maybe TRBD1 (6 bases). Looked up from germline, CDR1 is SGHRS and CDR2 is YFSETQ. This CDR3 has 15 amino acids. Trimming removed 1 base from V and 1 base from J, with 9 bases in between. CDR3 nucleotides: TGCGCCAGCAGCTTGTCAGGGGAGTCCTACAATGAGCAGTTCTTC. Its translation: CASSLSGESYNEQFF. The full variable domain, rest sourced from reference TRBV5-1 and TRBJ2-1, is KAGVTQTPRYLIKTRGQQVTLSCSPISGHRSVSWYQQTPGQGLQFLFEYFSETQRNKGNFPGRFSGRQFSNSRSEMNVSTLELGDSALYLCASSLSGESYNEQFFGPGTRLTVL.

This clone was picked up one time. The V call is TRBV7-8, the J call TRBJ2-1; 8 bases fit TRBD2. Germline V gene data show CDR1 as SGHVS and CDR2 as FQNEAQ. V shed 2 bases, J shed 1 base, and the junction held 4 bases outside the gene matches. This CDR3 has 16 residues. CDR3 in DNA: TGTGCCAGCAGCTTACTAGCGGGTCGATCCTACAATGAGCAGTTCTTC. It is translated as CASSLLAGRSYNEQFF.

The chain combines TRBV7-2 with TRBJ2-2; 8 bases are a match to TRBD2. CDR1 is SGHTA, CDR2 FQGNSA, per germline. The CDR3 covers 16 residues. The V gene end was trimmed by 1 base and the J gene end by 0 bases; junction bases not matched to a gene: 1. CDR3 region: CASSLDSGANTGELFF. CDR3 DNA sequence: TGTGCCAGCAGCTTAGATAGCGGGGCGAACACCGGGGAGCTGTTTTTT.

The table lists this clone with a count of one. The chain couples TRBV5-1 to TRBJ2-7; TRBD2 matches at 11 bases. Looked up from germline, CDR1 is SGHRS and CDR2 is YFSETQ. The CDR3 length is 15 residues. The V gene end was trimmed by 3 bases and the J gene end by 4 bases; junction bases not matched to a gene: 6. This CDR3 is CASSWGTSGYYEQYF. CDR3 coding DNA: TGCGCCAGCAGCTGGGGGACTAGCGGTTATTACGAGCAGTACTTC.